This is a list of T cell receptor beta chains from one sample in a study of human T cells and chemical hapten exposure. TCRdb fed the RACE reads into MiXCR, producing one record per CDR3 protein. This table has 85,000 to 95,000 distinct CDR3 sequences, 11% appearing once. This specimen consisted of whole blood, obtained in connection with sensitization to the hapten diphenylcyclopropenone (DPC). These receptor sequences come from a man between 40 and 49 years old with alopecia areata. Some clones in this sample may be carry-over from other donors' samples. Each CDR3 is given without its conserved first and last residue. The order of the fields is V gene, clone size, CDR3 protein. Only some rows state a clone size, as once, few, many or a class for expanded clones.

v_call: TRBV7-9
clone_size: many
cdr3_aa: ASSFVPNSGNTIY

v_call: TRBV12-3/TRBV12-4
clone_size: NA
cdr3_aa: ASSPPGTQYNEQF

v_call: TRBV7-9
clone_size: few
cdr3_aa: ASSSARDFKGQF

v_call: TRBV3-1
clone_size: few
cdr3_aa: ASSQEPLNEKLF

v_call: TRBV7-8
clone_size: NA
cdr3_aa: ATMGALLGNEQF

v_call: TRBV29-1
clone_size: NA
cdr3_aa: SVGDPDTEAF

v_call: TRBV6-6
clone_size: few
cdr3_aa: ASSPGTGNSNQPQH

v_call: TRBV28
clone_size: NA
cdr3_aa: ASSFLHTPSSTDTQY

v_call: TRBV7-3
clone_size: NA
cdr3_aa: ASSLDVYNEQF

v_call: TRBV28
clone_size: few
cdr3_aa: ASSHHSLGGRTYNEQF

v_call: TRBV7-3
clone_size: NA
cdr3_aa: ASSRQARDSPLH

v_call: TRBV7-7
clone_size: few
cdr3_aa: ASSPQPRGTELTDTQY

v_call: TRBV6-5
clone_size: NA
cdr3_aa: ASTPRRSSTDTQY

v_call: TRBV28
clone_size: NA
cdr3_aa: ASTDQGRPQH

v_call: TRBV29-1
clone_size: NA
cdr3_aa: SVALGGDQPQH

v_call: TRBV5-6
clone_size: few
cdr3_aa: ASSRLGANQPQH

v_call: TRBV6-2/TRBV6-3
clone_size: NA
cdr3_aa: ASRIAGAVLTDTQY

v_call: TRBV7-8
clone_size: NA
cdr3_aa: ASSLQLLVGGTYNEQF

v_call: TRBV5-1
clone_size: NA
cdr3_aa: ASSLDYQNTIY

v_call: TRBV12-3/TRBV12-4
clone_size: NA
cdr3_aa: ASRSTLDGYT

v_call: TRBV28
clone_size: NA
cdr3_aa: ASRTPSLGTSGRNEQF

v_call: TRBV4-1
clone_size: few
cdr3_aa: ASSRQQGFGEAF

v_call: TRBV29-1
clone_size: few
cdr3_aa: SALRDGNEAF

v_call: TRBV7-8
clone_size: NA
cdr3_aa: ASSYGLAGRGEY

v_call: TRBV4-2
clone_size: NA
cdr3_aa: ASSGELAAGANVLT

v_call: TRBV18
clone_size: NA
cdr3_aa: ASSPGSSGLGNYGYT

v_call: TRBV29-1
clone_size: many
cdr3_aa: STSQGAGSPLH

v_call: TRBV29-1
clone_size: few
cdr3_aa: SVLNHVRDNEQF

v_call: TRBV28
clone_size: NA
cdr3_aa: ASSFVIGGAITDTQY

v_call: TRBV29-1
clone_size: few
cdr3_aa: SVPIDYGYT

v_call: TRBV12-3/TRBV12-4
clone_size: many
cdr3_aa: ASSPPRGGADTQY

v_call: TRBV6-2/TRBV6-3
clone_size: many
cdr3_aa: ASGSAGRTAEAF

v_call: TRBV12-3/TRBV12-4
clone_size: NA
cdr3_aa: ASSPERSYGYT

v_call: TRBV20-1
clone_size: NA
cdr3_aa: SARAAGLGPQDTQY

v_call: TRBV7-9
clone_size: many
cdr3_aa: ASGQDQPQH

v_call: TRBV18
clone_size: NA
cdr3_aa: ASSPDQAGDEQF

v_call: TRBV28
clone_size: NA
cdr3_aa: ASSTWGGGTDTQY

v_call: TRBV28
clone_size: few
cdr3_aa: ASSLLSSGYYEQY

v_call: TRBV6-2/TRBV6-3
clone_size: NA
cdr3_aa: ASGREAYEQY

v_call: TRBV5-6
clone_size: few
cdr3_aa: ASSSPGQGHYGYT

v_call: TRBV29-1
clone_size: many
cdr3_aa: SVEISGANVLT

v_call: TRBV6-1
clone_size: NA
cdr3_aa: ASSESGASNQPQH

v_call: TRBV5-4
clone_size: few
cdr3_aa: ASRSPGQGLGSYNEQF

v_call: TRBV29-1
clone_size: NA
cdr3_aa: SGEGGDEQF

v_call: TRBV30
clone_size: once
cdr3_aa: AWTPRRANEQF

v_call: TRBV24-1
clone_size: NA
cdr3_aa: ATSDSGTGDNHYGYT

v_call: TRBV14
clone_size: NA
cdr3_aa: ASSNLQTDTQY

v_call: TRBV29-1
clone_size: many
cdr3_aa: SVAILGGRETQY

v_call: TRBV27
clone_size: NA
cdr3_aa: ASRTGAAGAQH

v_call: TRBV24-1
clone_size: NA
cdr3_aa: ATSDSTPGGAYNEQF

v_call: TRBV4-1
clone_size: NA
cdr3_aa: ASRKGLARDTGELF

v_call: TRBV6-2/TRBV6-3
clone_size: NA
cdr3_aa: ASSVPGLAGGRHTGELF

v_call: TRBV3-1
clone_size: NA
cdr3_aa: ASSQAALDGEQF

v_call: TRBV20-1
clone_size: few
cdr3_aa: SARKWGSGEKLF

v_call: TRBV30
clone_size: NA
cdr3_aa: AWSVGADTQY